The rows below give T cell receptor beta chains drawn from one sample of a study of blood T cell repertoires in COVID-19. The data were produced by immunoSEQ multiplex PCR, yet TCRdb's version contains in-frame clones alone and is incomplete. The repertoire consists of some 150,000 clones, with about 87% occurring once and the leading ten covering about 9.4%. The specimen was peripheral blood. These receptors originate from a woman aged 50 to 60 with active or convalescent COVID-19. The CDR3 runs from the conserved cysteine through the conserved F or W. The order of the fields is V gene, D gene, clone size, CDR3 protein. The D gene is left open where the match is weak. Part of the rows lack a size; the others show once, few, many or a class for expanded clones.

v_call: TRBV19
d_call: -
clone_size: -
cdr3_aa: CASNSGPRTTNYGYTF

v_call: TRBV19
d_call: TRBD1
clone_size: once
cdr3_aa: CASRPGQGNQPQHF

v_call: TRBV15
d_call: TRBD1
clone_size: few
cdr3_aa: CATSRDPGGDYGYTF

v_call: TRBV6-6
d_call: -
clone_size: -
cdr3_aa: CASSYFQDYGYTF

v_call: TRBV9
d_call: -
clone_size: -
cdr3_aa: CASSVATANSPLHF

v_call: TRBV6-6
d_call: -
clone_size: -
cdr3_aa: CASSPQGYSSNTGELFF

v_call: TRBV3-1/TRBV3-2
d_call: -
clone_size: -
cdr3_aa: CASSLDSLTLYGYTF

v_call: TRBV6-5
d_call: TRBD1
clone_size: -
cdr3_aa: CASTPGTAKEREAFF

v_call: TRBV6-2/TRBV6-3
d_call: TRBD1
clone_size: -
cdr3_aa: CASSWDRAHEKLFF

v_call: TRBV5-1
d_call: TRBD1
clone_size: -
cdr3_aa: CASSDPGRGIKDTQYF

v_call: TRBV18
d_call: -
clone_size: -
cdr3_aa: CASSPQTRQDGYTF

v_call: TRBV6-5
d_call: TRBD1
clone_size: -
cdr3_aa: CASRSTGTSGNTIYF

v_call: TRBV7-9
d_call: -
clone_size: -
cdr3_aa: CASRTLGTFTGELFF

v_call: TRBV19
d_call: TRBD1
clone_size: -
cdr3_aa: CASSIRDSYNSPLHF

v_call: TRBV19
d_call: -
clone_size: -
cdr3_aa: CASTPDGLYGYTF

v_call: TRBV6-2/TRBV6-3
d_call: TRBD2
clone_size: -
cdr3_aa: CASSPYLAGEASGANVLTF

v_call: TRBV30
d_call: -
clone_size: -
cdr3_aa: CAWSVSQAVNEKLFF

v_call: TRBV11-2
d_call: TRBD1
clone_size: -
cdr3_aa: CASSLFGQELEAFF

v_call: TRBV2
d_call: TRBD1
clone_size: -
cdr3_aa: CASSTGTGGSYEQYF

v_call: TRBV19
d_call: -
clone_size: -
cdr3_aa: CASKAEQTQYF

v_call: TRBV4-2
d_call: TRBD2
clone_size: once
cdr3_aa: CASSPSGRDYEQYF

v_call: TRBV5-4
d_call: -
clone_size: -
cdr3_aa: CASTLQGRTDTQYF

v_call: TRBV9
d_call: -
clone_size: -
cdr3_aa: CASSSGQSSGNTIYF

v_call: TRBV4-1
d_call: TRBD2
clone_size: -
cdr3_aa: CASSQGLAGDFNEQFF

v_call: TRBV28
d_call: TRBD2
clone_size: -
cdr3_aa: CASSPHPGGTQYF

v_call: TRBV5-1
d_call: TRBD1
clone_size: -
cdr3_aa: CASSWDSQETQYF

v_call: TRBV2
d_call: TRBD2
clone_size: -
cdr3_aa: CASSDRTSGEETQYF

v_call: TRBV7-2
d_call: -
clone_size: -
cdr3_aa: CASSSEGSQPQHF